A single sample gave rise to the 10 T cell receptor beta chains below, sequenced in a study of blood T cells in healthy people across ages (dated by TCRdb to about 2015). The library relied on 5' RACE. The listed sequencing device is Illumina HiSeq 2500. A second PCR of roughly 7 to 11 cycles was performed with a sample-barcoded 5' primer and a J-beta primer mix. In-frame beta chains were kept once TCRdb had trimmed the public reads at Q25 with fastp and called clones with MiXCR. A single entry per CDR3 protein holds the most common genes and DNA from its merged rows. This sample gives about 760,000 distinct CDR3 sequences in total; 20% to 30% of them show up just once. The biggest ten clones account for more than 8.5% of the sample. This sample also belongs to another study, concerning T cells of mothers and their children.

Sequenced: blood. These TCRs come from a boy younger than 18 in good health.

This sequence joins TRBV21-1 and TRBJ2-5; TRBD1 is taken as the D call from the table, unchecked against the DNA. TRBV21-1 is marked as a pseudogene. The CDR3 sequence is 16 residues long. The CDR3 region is CASSKGRGGPQETQYF. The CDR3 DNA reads TGTGCCAGCAGCAAAGGGCGGGGGGGCCCCCAAGAGACCCAGTACTTC.

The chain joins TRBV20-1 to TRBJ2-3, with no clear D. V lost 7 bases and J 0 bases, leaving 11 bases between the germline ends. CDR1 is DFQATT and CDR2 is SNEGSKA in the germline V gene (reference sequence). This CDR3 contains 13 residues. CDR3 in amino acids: CSDKDASTDTQYF. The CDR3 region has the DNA TGCAGTGACAAAGATGCTAGCACAGATACGCAGTATTTT.

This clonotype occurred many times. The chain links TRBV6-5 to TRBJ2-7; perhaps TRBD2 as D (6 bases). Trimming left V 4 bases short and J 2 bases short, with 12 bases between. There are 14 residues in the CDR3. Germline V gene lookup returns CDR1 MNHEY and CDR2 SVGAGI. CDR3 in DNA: TGTGCCAGCAGTTCGGAGGGGAATGCCTACGAGCAGTACTTC. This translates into CASSSEGNAYEQYF.

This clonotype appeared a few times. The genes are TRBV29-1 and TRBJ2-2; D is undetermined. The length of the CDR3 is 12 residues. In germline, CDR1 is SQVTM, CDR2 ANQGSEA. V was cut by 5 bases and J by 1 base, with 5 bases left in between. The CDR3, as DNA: TGCAGCGTTTCAGTGAACACCGGGGAGCTGTTTTTT. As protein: CSVSVNTGELFF.

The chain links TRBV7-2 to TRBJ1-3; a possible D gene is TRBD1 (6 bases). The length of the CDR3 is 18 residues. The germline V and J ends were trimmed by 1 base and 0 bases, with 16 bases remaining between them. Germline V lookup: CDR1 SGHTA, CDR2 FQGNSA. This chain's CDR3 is CASSLGFGTRLSGNTIYF. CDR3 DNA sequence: TGTGCCAGCAGCTTAGGGTTCGGGACACGACTCTCTGGAAACACCATATATTTT.

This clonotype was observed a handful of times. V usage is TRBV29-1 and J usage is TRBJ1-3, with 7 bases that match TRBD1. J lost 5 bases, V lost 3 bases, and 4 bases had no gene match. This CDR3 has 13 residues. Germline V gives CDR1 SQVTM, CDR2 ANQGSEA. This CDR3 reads CSVDGDSRNTIYF. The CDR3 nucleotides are TGCAGCGTTGATGGGGACAGTCGAAACACCATATATTTT.

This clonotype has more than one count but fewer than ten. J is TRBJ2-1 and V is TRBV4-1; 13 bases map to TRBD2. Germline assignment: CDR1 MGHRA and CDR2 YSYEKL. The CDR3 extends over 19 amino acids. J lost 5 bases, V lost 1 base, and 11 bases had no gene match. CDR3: CASSQGTAKGLAGHNEQFF. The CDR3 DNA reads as TGCGCCAGCAGCCAAGGGACAGCTAAGGGACTAGCGGGACACAATGAGCAGTTCTTC.

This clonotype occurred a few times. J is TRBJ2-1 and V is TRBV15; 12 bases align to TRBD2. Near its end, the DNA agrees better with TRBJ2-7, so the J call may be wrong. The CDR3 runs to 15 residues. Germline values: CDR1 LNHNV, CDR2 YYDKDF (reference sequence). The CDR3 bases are TGTGCCACCAGCAGAGGACTAGCGGGGGAATACGAGCAGTACTTC. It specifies CATSRGLAGEYEQYF.

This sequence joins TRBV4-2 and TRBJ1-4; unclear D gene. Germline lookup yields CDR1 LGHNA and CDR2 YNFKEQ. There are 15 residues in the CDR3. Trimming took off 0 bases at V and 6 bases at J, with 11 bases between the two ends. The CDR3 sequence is CASSQERGRDEKLFF. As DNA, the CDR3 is TGTGCCAGCAGCCAAGAACGGGGTAGGGATGAAAAACTGTTTTTT.

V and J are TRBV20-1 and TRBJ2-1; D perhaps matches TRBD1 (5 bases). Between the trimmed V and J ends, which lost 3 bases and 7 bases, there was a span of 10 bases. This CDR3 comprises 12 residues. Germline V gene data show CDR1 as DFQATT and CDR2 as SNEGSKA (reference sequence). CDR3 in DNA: TGCAGTGCTAGTTCCAGGGCGAATGAGCAGTTCTTC. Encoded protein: CSASSRANEQFF.